Following are 17 T cell receptor beta chains from one sample sequenced in a study of blood T cell repertoires in COVID-19 (TCRdb year 2020). Library creation used the immunoSEQ multiplex PCR assay. Sourced from immuneACCESS, this table was stored by TCRdb with only in-frame sequences that have V and J called. A share of the clones is absent; for the studies checked, an unresolved V gene accounts for under half, and the remainder has no known explanation. Across this sample there are roughly 250,000 clones, with roughly 80% seen only once. 4.4% of the sample lies in the top ten. The source material was peripheral blood. All receptors come from a man aged 50-60 years with active or convalescent COVID-19.

This chain uses TRBV19 with TRBJ1-5; TRBD1 is a possible D gene (5 bases). Germline CDR1 and CDR2: LNHDA and SQIVND (reference sequence). V lost 5 bases and J 3 bases, leaving 17 bases between the germline ends. This CDR3 comprises 16 residues. CDR3 protein: CASSPEGPGPNQPQHF. The CDR3 DNA follows: TGTGCCAGTAGTCCGGAGGGGCCAGGCCCCAATCAGCCCCAGCATTTT.

The J gene is TRBJ1-3, the V gene TRBV11-3, with TRBD1 matching 7 bases. Losses at the gene ends were 5 bases for V and 0 bases for J; bases not matched to a gene: 4. The CDR3 extends over 15 amino acids. Germline-derived CDR1 and CDR2 are SGHNT and YENEEA. The CDR3 loop is CASSPGQISGNTIYF. CDR3 coding DNA: TGTGCCAGCAGCCCGGGACAGATCTCTGGAAACACCATATATTTT.

The rearrangement uses TRBV5-5 and TRBJ2-7; TRBD1 is a possible D gene (5 bases). The CDR3 covers 15 residues. Germline values: CDR1 SGHKS, CDR2 YYEKEE (reference sequence). V lost 0 bases and J 2 bases, leaving 12 bases between the germline ends. The CDR3 sequence is CASSLAGRVTYEQYF. CDR3 nucleotides: TGTGCCAGCAGCTTGGCCGGCAGGGTAACCTACGAGCAGTACTTC.

The V gene is TRBV27, the J gene TRBJ1-1; D is unclear. There are 14 residues in the CDR3. From germline, CDR1 is MNHEY and CDR2 SMNVEV (reference sequence). V shed 5 bases and J shed 0 bases, with 10 bases lying between them. In DNA, the CDR3 is TGTGCCAGCAGTACGGCCGGGATGAACACTGAAGCTTTCTTT. Translating it yields CASSTAGMNTEAFF.

This clone was seen only a few times. This chain connects TRBV6-5 to TRBJ2-5; TRBD2 aligns across 9 bases. J gave up 5 bases and V 8 bases, and 9 bases lay outside the gene matches. Germline V lookup: CDR1 MNHEY, CDR2 SVGAGI. The CDR3 contains 14 residues. DNA of the CDR3: TGTGCCAGCGGGTCAGCGGGGGGTTTGGAGACCCAGTACTTC. Amino acid sequence: CASGSAGGLETQYF.

This clone occurred once. V and J are TRBV12-3 or TRBV12-4 and TRBJ1-2; possibly TRBD1 for D (5 bases). This CDR3 has 11 residues. The V and J ends lost 4 bases and 8 bases respectively, with 8 bases between them. The CDR3 is CASSWGDGYTF. For the CDR3, the DNA is TGTGCCAGCAGTTGGGGGGACGGCTACACCTTC.

J is TRBJ2-1 and V is TRBV27, with D tentatively TRBD1 (5 bases). V dropped 0 bases and J dropped 10 bases, with 19 bases sitting between them. Germline V lookup: CDR1 MNHEY, CDR2 SMNVEV (reference sequence). The CDR3 spans 16 residues. CDR3 in amino acids: CASSLSTDTAREEQFF. CDR3 coding DNA: TGTGCCAGCAGTTTATCGACGGACACGGCAAGAGAGGAGCAGTTCTTC.

V is TRBV2 and J is TRBJ1-2; the D is unclear. CDR1 and CDR2 from the germline V gene are SNHLY and FYNNEI. Trimming pared 5 bases from V and 3 bases from J, leaving 13 bases between. This CDR3 spans 14 amino acids. CDR3 nucleotides: TGTGCCAGCAGTCCGAGGACTGTTGACTATGGCTACACCTTC. Translation: CASSPRTVDYGYTF.

Remarks on this clone: Distinct nucleotide sequences in the sample also encode this CDR3. This chain links TRBV11-2 with TRBJ2-5; 7 nucleotides line up with TRBD2. The CDR3 is 14 residues long. Looked up from germline, CDR1 is SGHAT and CDR2 is FQNNGV. Losses at the gene ends were 5 bases for V and 5 bases for J; bases not matched to a gene: 8. As DNA, the CDR3 is TGTGCCAGCAGCCCCCTGGGGGGGGTGGAGACCCAGTACTTC. Translation gives CASSPLGGVETQYF.

The chain couples TRBV4-1 to TRBJ1-2; 8 positions match TRBD1. J lost 1 base, V lost 4 bases, and 14 bases had no gene match. The CDR3 has 18 amino acids. Germline V gene sequence: CDR1 MGHRA, CDR2 YSYEKL. CDR3 bases: TGCGCCAGCAGCCCTCGAAGTGGCGGACAGGGAAGTAACTATGGCTACACCTTC. The encoded protein is CASSPRSGGQGSNYGYTF.

J is TRBJ1-1 and V is TRBV15; TRBD1 matches at 8 bases. The J segment lost 1 base and the V segment lost 1 base, leaving 2 bases of the junction unmatched. The germline V gene has CDR1 LNHNV and CDR2 YYDKDF (reference sequence). There are 15 residues in the CDR3. CDR3 protein: CATSRADRGNTEAFF. DNA of the CDR3: TGTGCCACCAGCAGAGCAGACAGGGGGAACACTGAAGCTTTCTTT.

The gene calls are TRBV19 and TRBJ2-2; D gene ambiguous. CDR3 length: 12 amino acids. The V end lost 8 bases, the J end lost 5 bases, and 9 bases lay between the germline ends. Germline CDR1 LNHDA, CDR2 SQIVND (reference sequence). CDR3 region: CASSFRTGELFF. For the CDR3, the DNA is TGTGCCAGTTCCTTCAGAACCGGGGAGCTGTTTTTT.

The table lists this clone with a few counts. This CDR3 is missing its conserved last phenylalanine or tryptophan, likely due to a read error. It is unclear where the CDR3 begins or ends on the DNA, so no DNA is shown, and the CDR3 is as TCRdb lists it. V is TRBV25-1 and J is TRBJ1-4. CDR1 is MGHDK, CDR2 SYGVNS, per germline. With termini counted, the CDR3 has 8 amino acids. CDR3 region: CASRSPGG.

The gene calls are TRBV21-1 and TRBJ1-2; the table's D call of TRBD1 was not tested on the DNA. TRBV21-1 is annotated as a pseudogene. The CDR3 is 13 residues long. The CDR3 DNA reads as TGTGCCAGCTGCTGTGACAGAAACTATGGCTACACCTTC. Translating gives CASCCDRNYGYTF.

This clone was recorded a few times. This sequence joins TRBV5-5 and TRBJ2-2; 8 bases fit TRBD1. The length of the CDR3 is 15 residues. The V gene's germline CDR1 is SGHKS and CDR2 YYEKEE (reference sequence). After removal of 4 bases from V and 6 bases from J, the junction contained 8 bases not matched to a gene. CDR3 coding DNA: TGTGCCAGCAGCGTCCTGGACAGGGTTCCCGGGGAGCTGTTTTTT. Amino acid sequence: CASSVLDRVPGELFF.

The V call is TRBV25-1, the J call TRBJ2-1, with D perhaps matching TRBD2 (5 bases). The CDR3 length is 13 residues. Germline CDR1 MGHDK, CDR2 SYGVNS. Trimming left V 1 base short and J 7 bases short, with 8 bases between. The CDR3 loop reads CASSESGVNEQFF. In DNA, the CDR3 is TGTGCCAGCAGTGAATCCGGGGTAAATGAGCAGTTCTTC.

The rearrangement joins TRBV27 to TRBJ1-2; D is undetermined. Germline CDR1 and CDR2: MNHEY and SMNVEV (reference sequence). The CDR3 is 14 residues long. Trimming shortened V by 5 bases and J by 2 bases, and 12 bases separated the two germline ends. In DNA form, the CDR3 reads TGTGCCAGCAGTCCCCGGGAGGGAAACTATGGCTACACCTTC. Encoded protein: CASSPREGNYGYTF.